This T cell receptor beta chain was sequenced during a study of OX40 agonist ivuxolimab in advanced cancers. Method: immunoSEQ multiplex PCR; TCRdb's copy keeps in-frame clones and lacks some. The sample includes approximately 90,000 clones, more than 85% of them seen just once. CDR3 length equals 10 residues. Germline loops: CDR1 SQVTM, CDR2 ANQGSEA. Between the trimmed V and J ends, which lost 6 bases and 9 bases, there was a span of 10 bases. The sequencing used CD4+ or CD8+ T cells sorted from blood, collected in a trial of the OX40 agonist ivuxolimab. The TCR was taken from an adult with an advanced solid tumor such as melanoma, head and neck, liver or kidney cancer. The J gene is TRBJ2-3, the V gene TRBV29-1; no firm D call. Written as DNA, the CDR3 is TGCAGCGTGAGAACGGAGACGCAGTATTTT. Translating it yields CSVRTETQYF.